This T cell receptor beta chain originates from a study of shared clonotypes between healthy human individuals (TCRdb year 2020). Looking at the study overall: Two women and a few men aged 18 to 49 years were included in the cohort. To increase sequencing depth and limit assay-specific biases, TCR repertoire library preparation and sequencing were carried out by different laboratories using diverse techniques. For each donor, three plates each were used for CD4 naive and CD4 memory, two plates were used for CD8 naive, and one plate was used for CD8 memory. Leukapheresis yielded between about 0.85 and 10 billion PBMCs per donor. To estimate repertoire size and how much clonotype sharing occurs between individuals, the study deeply sequenced the blood TCR repertoires of five healthy adults.

Results and caveats for the whole study, not just this receptor: Rarefaction of sorted-subset datasets indicated incomplete sequencing despite the large sequencing depth. Because the study included only a small number of donors, the genetic and exposure-history diversity represented was limited. Compared with non-shared clonotypes, the clonotypes found in all four sorted-subset donors had higher generation probabilities. Sharing across several donors was observed for around 5% of naive CD4, 3% to 3.5% of naive CD8, over 2% of memory CD4, and about 0.4% of memory CD8 clonotypes. Pairwise subsampling led to the expectation that sequencing depth would affect the degree of clonotype sharing among donors. Sampling was restricted to blood, and TCR repertoires in tissues likely differ from the TCR repertoires found in blood. Larger estimated clonotype richness was generally found for naive subsets than for memory subsets.

Using the deep immunoSEQ assay, TCR CDR3 regions were amplified from genomic DNA by multiplex PCR. Genomic DNA extracted from each cell subset was distributed evenly over all wells of several immunoSEQ 96-well plates, and each plate served as one replicate. For sorted subsets, roughly 200 ng of genomic DNA, equivalent to roughly 30,000 T cell genomes, went into each replicate PCR. The purified libraries were quantified using a Qubit 3.0 fluorometer, sized with a Bioanalyzer 2100, and then quantified again using the KAPA Library Quantification kit. Every immunoSEQ 96-well plate was sequenced on a separate single-read 150-cycle Illumina NextSeq 550 flow cell. The authors' analysis ran thus. Because the immunoSEQ output held only junctional sequences and lacked quality scores, the filtering could not match the filtering applied to full-length reads. Sequences were annotated with PyIR, a Python wrapper for IgBLAST v1.9, using IMGT germline references to assign V/J genes and CDR3. Reads were removed for weak V/J assignments (E-value above 1e-6), missing CDR3, stop codons, out-of-frame junctions, or ambiguous translated residues. V3J clonotypes were defined by identical inferred V gene, J gene, and CDR3 amino acid sequence. Percentage overlap between repertoires was calculated by dividing the number of shared unique clonotypes by the size of the smaller repertoire. Repertoire richness was assessed with RTK rarefaction, the Chao1 estimator, and Recon v2.1 estimates of unobserved clonotypes. Generation probabilities for all TCRbeta clonotypes obtained by the gDNA method from a handful of donors were computed using OLGA. TCRdb limited this immuneACCESS table to in-frame rearrangements with V and J called. A share of clones is missing; checked studies link under half to unresolved V genes, and the rest is unexplained. The V and J calls and clone size come from that table; D and trimming were worked out from the DNA. The sample yields some 2,500,000 clones; roughly 93% were counted once. The ten largest make up about 0.39% of the sample.

The donors were healthy, HIV-negative adults who had no recently reported acute infections or vaccinations. Every donor was a Caucasian adult residing in Nashville, Tennessee, USA. CD4+ T cells were enriched by magnetic negative selection, after which naive cells were positively selected on CD45RA and the negative fraction was taken as the memory subset. Blood was collected by leukapheresis, and PBMCs were isolated by Ficoll-Histopaque density gradient centrifugation and then cryopreserved in liquid nitrogen vapor phase. Analytical flow cytometry was used to check the purity and quantity of each magnetically sorted T cell population. Genomic DNA was isolated from every sorted fraction and measured by UV absorbance on a Nanodrop 2000c. With regard to this clone: Its target antigen remains unknown. Per-base quality was not reported, and no clone a single base away is much larger than it.

The sequencing input was naive CD4+ T cells from PBMCs. Read against the paper, the sample's cell subset or site label means: CD45RA+ positively selected. This TCR derives from a man aged 18 to 30 in good health. Some clones in this sample may be carry-over from other donors' samples.

CDR3 region: CASRPWTGIQETQYF. The sequence in DNA is TGCGCCAGCCGCCCCTGGACAGGCATACAAGAGACCCAGTACTTC. This chain is built from TRBV5-1 and TRBJ2-5; 7 bases in between match TRBD1. Clipping removes 7 bases from V and 2 bases from J, with 11 as the unmatched junction base count. CDR3 length: 15 amino acids, cysteine to phenylalanine. Here the CDR3 DNA is all that survives: 45 bases in frame from base 1. CDR1 and CDR2 are read off the germline V gene as SGHRS and YFSETQ.